These 23 T cell receptor beta chains were all obtained from the same sample, sequenced in a study of shared clonotypes between healthy human individuals. The assay was immunoSEQ multiplex PCR, and TCRdb's table has in-frame clones only and misses some. The sample includes roughly 1,500,000 clones, 95% to 99% of them seen just once. Sequencing input: naive CD4+ T cells sorted from blood. Subset specified: CD45RA+ positively selected. The receptors were gathered from a man aged 25 to 40 in good health.

The J gene is TRBJ1-2, the V gene TRBV5-5, with 7 bases lining up with TRBD1. This CDR3 spans 13 amino acids. V trimming: 0 bases; J trimming: 5 bases; junction bases outside the gene matches: 1. The germline CDR1 and CDR2 sequences are SGHKS and YYEKEE (reference sequence). In DNA, the CDR3 is TGTGCCAGCAGCTTGGACAGGGGATATGGCTACACCTTC. It is translated as CASSLDRGYGYTF.

The V gene is TRBV14, the J gene TRBJ2-7, with TRBD2 matching 10 bases. Per the germline V gene, CDR1 is SGHDN and CDR2 is FVKESK. The trim removed 4 bases at V and 2 bases at J, leaving 8 bases unmatched. There are 16 residues in the CDR3. CDR3 protein: CASSLSGTSETYEQYF. The CDR3 DNA reads as TGTGCCAGCAGCCTATCCGGGACTAGCGAGACCTACGAGCAGTACTTC.

This chain links TRBV19 with TRBJ2-3; TRBD1 might be the D (7 bases). Germline CDR1 reads LNHDA; CDR2 reads SQIVND (reference sequence). V was trimmed by 6 bases and J by 3 bases, leaving 16 bases between them. This CDR3 is 15 amino acids long. This CDR3 is CASRSPGGLTDTQYF. CDR3 in DNA: TGTGCCAGTAGATCTCCAGGGGGGCTTACAGATACGCAGTATTTT.

V usage is TRBV6-6 and J usage is TRBJ1-2; TRBD1 might be the D (6 bases). Trimming removed 7 bases at V and 0 bases at J, with 18 bases between. This CDR3 has 16 amino acids. In germline, CDR1 is MNHNY, CDR2 SVGAGI (reference sequence). DNA of the CDR3: TGTGCCAGCACCTCTTCCCAGGGGTATCCTAACTATGGCTACACCTTC. Translating it yields CASTSSQGYPNYGYTF.

Remarks on this clone: The sample contains more than one DNA sequence encoding this CDR3. The chain employs TRBV29-1 and TRBJ2-2; D is uncertain. Germline V gene lookup returns CDR1 SQVTM and CDR2 ANQGSEA. This CDR3 has 11 amino acids. Trimming took off 7 bases at V and 3 bases at J, with 6 bases between the two ends. The DNA of the CDR3 is TGCAGCGCCGGGCACACCGGGGAGCTGTTTTTT. This codes for CSAGHTGELFF.

This clone was recorded once. The J gene is TRBJ2-1, the V gene TRBV7-2, with no clear D. CDR3 length: 13 residues. Trimming removed 1 base from V and 3 bases from J, with 4 bases in between. The germline gives CDR1 SGHTA, CDR2 FQGNSA. The CDR3 region is CASSLESYNEQFF. For the CDR3, the DNA is TGTGCCAGCAGCTTAGAAAGCTACAATGAGCAGTTCTTC. The full variable domain, with the rest looked up from reference TRBV7-2 and TRBJ2-1, is GAGVSQSPSNKVTEKGKDVELRCDPISGHTALYWYRQSLGQGLEFLIYFQGNSAPDKSGLPSDRFSAERTGGSVSTLTIQRTQQEDSAVYLCASSLESYNEQFFGPGTRLTVL.

J is TRBJ2-6 and V is TRBV27, with D perhaps TRBD1 (6 bases). Germline V lookup: CDR1 MNHEY, CDR2 SMNVEV (reference sequence). The CDR3 consists of 13 residues. V was shortened by 8 bases and J by 12 bases, with 17 bases between the two germline ends. This chain's CDR3 is CASGWDMRSVLTF. The CDR3 DNA sequence: TGTGCCAGCGGGTGGGACATGAGGAGCGTCCTGACTTTC.

The V gene is TRBV7-9, the J gene TRBJ1-3; D ambiguous. Germline V CDR1 and CDR2: SEHNR, FQNEAQ (reference sequence). V gave up 2 bases and J gave up 3 bases, with 5 bases separating them. CDR3 length: 13 amino acids. For the CDR3, the DNA is TGTGCCAGCAGCTTACGAGGTGGAAACACCATATATTTT. This translates into CASSLRGGNTIYF. Combining the CDR3 with reference TRBV7-9 and TRBJ1-3 gives the whole variable domain DTGVSQNPRHKITKRGQNVTFRCDPISEHNRLYWYRQTLGQGPEFLTYFQNEAQLEKSRLLSDRFSAERPKGSFSTLEIQRTEQGDSAMYLCASSLRGGNTIYFGEGSWLTVV.

This sequence joins TRBV5-4 and TRBJ1-2, with D hard to call. The CDR3 totals 13 residues. V was pared by 1 base and J by 2 bases, with 6 bases between. The germline V gene encodes CDR1 SGHNT and CDR2 YYREEE (reference sequence). The chain's CDR3 is CASSLSRNYGYTF. The CDR3 DNA reads as TGTGCCAGCAGCTTGTCCAGAAACTATGGCTACACCTTC.

V gene TRBV28 combines with J gene TRBJ2-5; D unresolved. Per germline, CDR1 MDHEN and CDR2 SYDVKM. The ends were cut back, 3 bases at V and 1 base at J, with 9 bases in the middle. The CDR3 covers 14 residues. The CDR3 nucleotides read TGTGCCAGCAGTTTTCCCCCTTCCCAAGAGACCCAGTACTTC. Encoded protein: CASSFPPSQETQYF.

The chain joins TRBV6-6 to TRBJ2-5; 7 nucleotides line up with TRBD2. CDR1 and CDR2 (germline): MNHNY, SVGAGI (reference sequence). This CDR3 comprises 15 residues. The V segment lost 0 bases and the J segment 5 bases; nucleotides outside the gene matches: 6. DNA of the CDR3: TGTGCCAGCAGTTACTCGATCGGGGGGTCGGAGACCCAGTACTTC. This encodes CASSYSIGGSETQYF.

The chain uses TRBV7-9 and TRBJ2-5, with a possible D match to TRBD1 (5 bases). The germline V gene has CDR1 SEHNR and CDR2 FQNEAQ (reference sequence). The CDR3 is 14 amino acids. Trimming left V 1 base short and J 4 bases short, with 10 bases between. CDR3 loop: CASSLVVGVETQYF. DNA for the CDR3: TGTGCCAGCAGCTTAGTGGTAGGGGTAGAGACCCAGTACTTC.

The rearrangement joins TRBV4-1 to TRBJ2-6; 11 bases agree with TRBD2. Germline V gene lookup returns CDR1 MGHRA and CDR2 YSYEKL. There are 17 residues in the CDR3. J gave up 2 bases and V 4 bases, and 4 bases lay outside the gene matches. In nucleotides, the CDR3 is TGCGCCAGCAGCCGACGACTAGCGGGAACTGGGGCCAACGTCCTGACTTTC. Its translation is CASSRRLAGTGANVLTF.

The chain links TRBV25-1 to TRBJ2-5; 12 bases fit TRBD1. CDR3 length: 16 residues. CDR1 is MGHDK, CDR2 SYGVNS, per germline. The V gene end was trimmed by 7 bases and the J gene end by 4 bases; junction bases not matched to a gene: 10. The CDR3 protein is CASNSIRDRGRETQYF. The CDR3 DNA reads as TGTGCCAGCAACTCAATCCGGGACAGGGGGCGAGAGACCCAGTACTTC.

V and J are TRBV28 and TRBJ1-5; D uncertain. This CDR3 comprises 16 residues. Germline V gene sequence: CDR1 MDHEN, CDR2 SYDVKM. V lost 6 bases to trimming and J lost 1 base, with 16 bases between them. The CDR3 region has the DNA TGTGCCAGCAGCCCCCCGGAGGGTTTAAGCAATCAGCCCCAGCATTTT. Protein product: CASSPPEGLSNQPQHF.

The rearrangement links TRBV5-4 to TRBJ2-3, with 9 bases aligning to TRBD2. CDR3 length: 15 amino acids. The J segment lost 2 bases and the V segment lost 3 bases, leaving 4 bases of the junction unmatched. Germline V lookup: CDR1 SGHNT, CDR2 YYREEE (reference sequence). In DNA form, the CDR3 reads TGTGCCAGCAGCTCAGCGGGGGGACCCACAGATACGCAGTATTTT. Its translation is CASSSAGGPTDTQYF.

This chain uses TRBV14 with TRBJ2-7; weak D call: TRBD2 (6 bases). V was shortened by 4 bases and J by 0 bases, with 10 bases between the two germline ends. Germline values: CDR1 SGHDN, CDR2 FVKESK. There are 14 residues in the CDR3. The CDR3 spells CASSPPGVSYEQYF. The CDR3 nucleotides are TGTGCCAGCAGCCCGCCGGGAGTCTCCTACGAGCAGTACTTC.

Comments on this clone: Other DNA sequences in the same sample also yield this CDR3. The J gene is TRBJ1-2, the V gene TRBV5-1, with 7 bases matching TRBD1. This CDR3 comprises 13 residues. Trimming at V came to 0 bases and at J to 8 bases, leaving 4 bases not matched to a gene. Germline V gene data show CDR1 as SGHRS and CDR2 as YFSETQ. The CDR3 coding sequence is TGCGCCAGCAGCTTGGAAACAGGGGACGGCTACACCTTC. Translation: CASSLETGDGYTF.

The chain links TRBV27 to TRBJ2-3; 7 bases line up with TRBD2. The length of the CDR3 is 13 residues. Germline lookup yields CDR1 MNHEY and CDR2 SMNVEV (reference sequence). The V gene end was trimmed by 5 bases and the J gene end by 9 bases; junction bases not matched to a gene: 8. CDR3 sequence (DNA): TGTGCCAGCAGTATCGATCTAGCGGTCACGCAGTATTTT. This encodes CASSIDLAVTQYF.

The rearrangement uses TRBV19 and TRBJ1-5, with a weak D call TRBD1 (5 bases). This CDR3 has 16 residues. Germline V gene sequence: CDR1 LNHDA, CDR2 SQIVND (reference sequence). Trimming took 4 bases from V and 4 from J, leaving 17 bases between them. CDR3 in amino acids: CASSRLRQTSNQPQHF. CDR3 DNA: TGTGCCAGTAGTAGGCTACGACAGACTTCAAATCAGCCCCAGCATTTT.

About this clone: Different DNA sequences within this sample yield the same CDR3. This chain uses TRBV28 with TRBJ2-1, with D perhaps TRBD2 (6 bases). The V end lost 8 bases, the J end lost 4 bases, and 6 bases lay between the germline ends. Per germline, CDR1 MDHEN and CDR2 SYDVKM. The CDR3 runs to 11 residues. CDR3 coding DNA: TGTGCCAGCGGACTATACAATGAGCAGTTCTTC. Protein product: CASGLYNEQFF.

This chain uses TRBV14 with TRBJ1-1; 8 positions match TRBD1. The CDR3 consists of 14 residues. The V gene end was trimmed by 8 bases and the J gene end by 1 base; junction bases not matched to a gene: 6. Germline V gene sequence: CDR1 SGHDN, CDR2 FVKESK. For the CDR3, the DNA is TGTGCCAGCGGATGGACAGGGAGGAACACTGAAGCTTTCTTT. As protein: CASGWTGRNTEAFF.

The V call is TRBV28, the J call TRBJ2-1; D uncertain. Trimming took off 4 bases at V and 8 bases at J, with 21 bases between the two ends. Germline CDR1 and CDR2: MDHEN and SYDVKM. The CDR3 length is 16 residues. The CDR3 loop reads CASSSVSVSLFYEQFF. The CDR3 DNA is TGTGCCAGCAGTTCCGTCTCAGTGTCCCTTTTCTATGAGCAGTTCTTC.